This T cell receptor (beta chain) was recorded in a study of shared clonotypes between healthy human individuals. Data came from immunoSEQ multiplex PCR; TCRdb stores just in-frame clones and leaves some out. Of some 2.4 million clones in the sample, over 85% were seen once. Per the germline V gene, CDR1 is SGHTA and CDR2 is FQGTGA. The V segment lost 4 bases and the J segment 5 bases; nucleotides outside the gene matches: 10. CDR3 length equals 16 residues. The chain couples TRBV7-3 to TRBJ2-3; 9 nucleotides align to TRBD1. The TCR was taken from a man between 18 and 29 years old in good health. Some clones in this sample may be carry-over from other donors' samples. Sequencing was performed on naive CD4+ T cells from PBMCs. The subset denotes: CD45RA+ positively selected. The CDR3 loop is CASSSHSGTGRDTQYF. The CDR3 DNA sequence: TGTGCCAGCAGCTCCCACTCCGGGACAGGGAGAGATACGCAGTATTTT. The whole variable domain, remainder taken from reference TRBV7-3 and TRBJ2-3, is GAGVSQTPSNKVTEKGKYVELRCDPISGHTALYWYRQSLGQGPEFLIYFQGTGAADDSGLPNDRFFAVRPEGSVSTLKIQRTERGDSAVYLCASSSHSGTGRDTQYFGPGTRLTVL.